This paragraph covers one TCR beta chain sequence. Antigen: not known. The record originates from a study of T-cell memory formation after mild COVID-19. Overall study results and limits: Contracting clones localized mainly to CM and EM when CD4+ and mainly to EMRA when CD8+. Contracting clones from day 15 to 85 had balanced CD4/CD8; later expanders favoured CD4+.

Trimming cost V 6 bases and J 9 bases; bases outside gene matches: 3. Germline-derived CDR1 and CDR2 are DFQATT and SNEGSKA (reference sequence). This CDR3 is 10 amino acids long. TCRdb called the 5' RACE reads again in MiXCR, with one record for every CDR3 protein. The data hold roughly 250,000 distinct CDR3 sequences, with approximately 15% observed a single time. The source is a man between 18 and 35 years old who had mild COVID-19 (a few samples of this study predate the infection). Cell type and time point are not known. The sequenced material came from PBMCs or a T cell subset sorted from them (not recorded which). The rearrangement uses TRBV20-1 and TRBJ1-1; 8 bases align to TRBD1. This chain's CDR3 is CSARDRKAFF. The CDR3 nucleotides read TGCAGTGCAAGGGACAGGAAAGCTTTCTTT.